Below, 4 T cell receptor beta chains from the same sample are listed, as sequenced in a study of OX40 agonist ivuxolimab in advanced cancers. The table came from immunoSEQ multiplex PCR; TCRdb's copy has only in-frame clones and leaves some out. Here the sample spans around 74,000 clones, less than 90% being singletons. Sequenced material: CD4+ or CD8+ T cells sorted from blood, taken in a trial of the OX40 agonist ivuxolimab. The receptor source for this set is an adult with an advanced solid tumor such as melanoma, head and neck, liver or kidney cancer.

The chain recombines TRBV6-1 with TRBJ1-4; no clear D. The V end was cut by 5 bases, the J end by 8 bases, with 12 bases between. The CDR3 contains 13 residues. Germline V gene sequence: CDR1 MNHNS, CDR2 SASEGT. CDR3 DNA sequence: TGTGCCAGCAGTAGTCAGTCACAAGAAAAACTGTTTTTT. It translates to CASSSQSQEKLFF.

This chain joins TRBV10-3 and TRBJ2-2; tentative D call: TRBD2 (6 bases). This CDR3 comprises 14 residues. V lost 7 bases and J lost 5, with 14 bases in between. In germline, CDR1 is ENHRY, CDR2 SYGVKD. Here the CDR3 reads CAINGGPRTGELFF. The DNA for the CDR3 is TGTGCCATCAACGGGGGTCCGAGGACCGGGGAGCTGTTTTTT.

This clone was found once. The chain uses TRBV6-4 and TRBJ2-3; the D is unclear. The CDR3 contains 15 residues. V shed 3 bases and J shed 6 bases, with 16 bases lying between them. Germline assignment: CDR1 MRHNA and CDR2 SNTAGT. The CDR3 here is CASSDSASPADTQYF. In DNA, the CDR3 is TGTGCCAGCAGTGATTCCGCGTCTCCGGCGGATACGCAGTATTTT.

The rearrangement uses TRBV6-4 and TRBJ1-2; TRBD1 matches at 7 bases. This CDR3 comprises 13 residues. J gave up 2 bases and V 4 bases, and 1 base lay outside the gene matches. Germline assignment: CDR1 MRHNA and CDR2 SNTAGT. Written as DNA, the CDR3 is TGTGCCAGCAGTGGGGGACAGAACTATGGCTACACCTTC. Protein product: CASSGGQNYGYTF.